These T cell receptor beta chains were read from a single sample in a study of T-cell memory formation after mild COVID-19. TCRdb fed the 5' RACE reads into MiXCR, producing one record per CDR3 protein. The table shows around 200,000 distinct CDR3 sequences, with about 27% occurring only once. The sequencing sample was made of PBMCs or a T cell subset sorted from them (not recorded which). The receptor set was obtained from an adult woman who had mild COVID-19 (a few samples of this study predate the infection). Cell type and time point are not known. Each CDR3 is given with its conserved first and last residue. The order of the fields is V gene, clone size, D gene, J gene, CDR3 protein, CDR3 DNA. The D gene is left open where the match is weak. Not every row has a clone size; where given, it reads once, few, many or a size class.

TRBV29-1	NA	NA	TRBJ1-1	CSVEDPPVNTEAFF	TGCAGCGTTGAAGATCCACCGGTGAACACTGAAGCTTTCTTT
TRBV4-3	NA	TRBD2	TRBJ2-2	CASSPNLLAGAVELFF	TGCGCCAGCAGCCCGAACCTGCTAGCGGGAGCTGTGGAGCTGTTTTTT
TRBV21-1	NA	NA	TRBJ2-7	CASRPLCSGRKHEQYF	TGTGCCAGCAGGCCGCTGTGTAGCGGGAGGAAGCACGAGCAGTACTTC
TRBV12-3/TRBV12-4	NA	NA	TRBJ1-1	CASSLVSIQQAFF	TGTGCCAGCAGTTTAGTTTCGATACAGCAAGCTTTCTTT
TRBV5-6	NA	TRBD1	TRBJ2-3	CASSHQGQGLVTDTQYF	TGTGCCAGCAGCCACCAAGGACAGGGGCTGGTCACAGATACGCAGTATTTT
TRBV5-6	few	NA	TRBJ1-2	CASREQGYGYTF	TGTGCCAGCAGGGAACAGGGTTACGGCTACACCTTC
TRBV4-1	NA	TRBD1	TRBJ2-3	CASSDSYLSTGGTDTQYF	TGCGCCAGCAGCGATAGTTATCTTTCGACAGGGGGCACAGATACGCAGTATTTT
TRBV12-3/TRBV12-4	few	NA	TRBJ2-1	CASSHSGTRGNEQFF	TGTGCCAGCAGCCACTCCGGGACTCGGGGGAATGAGCAGTTCTTC
TRBV5-5	NA	NA	TRBJ1-1	CASSSTRGEVMVEAFF	TGTGCCAGCAGCTCAACCCGTGGGGAGGTCATGGTTGAAGCTTTCTTT
TRBV9	NA	TRBD2	TRBJ2-3	CASSPRGSGGAGDTQYF	TGTGCCAGCAGCCCCCGGGGAAGCGGGGGGGCGGGAGATACGCAGTATTTT
TRBV5-1	once	TRBD1	TRBJ1-6	CASSLLGQGRDNSPLHF	TGCGCCAGCAGCTTGCTCGGACAGGGACGGGATAATTCACCCCTCCACTTT
TRBV12-3/TRBV12-4	few	NA	TRBJ2-6	CASPNRAVVPGANVLTF	TGTGCCAGTCCTAACAGGGCAGTCGTACCTGGGGCCAACGTCCTGACTTTC
TRBV25-1	NA	NA	TRBJ2-2	CASSEFDTVNTGELFF	TGTGCCAGCAGTGAATTCGACACCGTGAACACCGGGGAGCTGTTTTTT
TRBV3-1	NA	NA	TRBJ2-5	CASSQLQGLGETQYF	TGTGCCAGCAGCCAGCTACAGGGATTAGGAGAGACCCAGTACTTC
TRBV30	NA	TRBD2	TRBJ2-7	CAWSVRGEKQYF	TGTGCCTGGAGTGTACGGGGGGAGAAGCAGTACTTC
TRBV2	once	NA	TRBJ1-5	CASSAQGISNQPQHF	TGTGCCAGCAGTGCACAGGGAATTAGCAATCAGCCCCAGCATTTT
TRBV29-1	NA	TRBD1	TRBJ1-1	CSAEGGLDTEAFF	TGCAGCGCCGAAGGGGGCTTGGACACTGAAGCTTTCTTT
TRBV2	few	NA	TRBJ2-6	CASSGAGASGANVLTF	TGTGCCAGCAGTGGGGCCGGGGCCTCTGGGGCCAACGTCCTGACTTTC
TRBV12-3/TRBV12-4	NA	TRBD1	TRBJ1-3	CASSLRGFSGNTIYF	TGTGCCAGCAGTCTCAGGGGGTTTTCAGGAAACACCATATATTTT
TRBV12-3/TRBV12-4	few	NA	TRBJ2-4	CASSWGTRSGKNIQYF	TGTGCCAGCAGTTGGGGGACCCGGTCGGGCAAAAACATTCAGTACTTC
TRBV12-3/TRBV12-4	NA	NA	TRBJ1-1	CASSLGQTGNTEAFF	TGTGCCAGCAGTCTTGGGCAAACGGGGAACACTGAAGCTTTCTTT
TRBV4-3	many	TRBD2	TRBJ2-1	CASSQDPGGAYNEQFF	TGCGCCAGCAGCCAAGATCCGGGAGGGGCCTACAATGAGCAGTTCTTC
TRBV15	NA	NA	TRBJ2-5	CATSRDQETQYF	TGTGCCACCAGCAGAGATCAGGAGACCCAGTACTTC
TRBV7-8	NA	NA	TRBJ2-1	CASRGTNYNEQFF	TGTGCCAGCCGGGGGACCAACTACAATGAGCAGTTCTTC
TRBV2	NA	NA	TRBJ2-1	CASSEGVAEFF	TGTGCCAGCAGTGAAGGGGTCGCTGAGTTCTTC
TRBV14	NA	NA	TRBJ1-1	CASSPLVGGRDEAFF	TGTGCCAGCAGCCCACTAGTGGGGGGGCGGGATGAAGCTTTCTTT
TRBV20-1	few	TRBD1	TRBJ2-3	CSARVRTGTDTQYF	TGCAGTGCTAGAGTGAGGACAGGGACAGATACGCAGTATTTT
TRBV24-1	few	NA	TRBJ1-5	CATSLPGINQPQHF	TGTGCCACCAGTCTACCGGGGATAAATCAGCCCCAGCATTTT
TRBV9	NA	TRBD2	TRBJ2-5	CASSVGYSGGQETQYF	TGTGCCAGCAGCGTAGGATACAGCGGGGGGCAAGAGACCCAGTACTTC
TRBV12-3/TRBV12-4	NA	NA	TRBJ1-5	CASSSQGRSNQPQHF	TGTGCCAGCAGCTCACAGGGTAGGAGCAATCAGCCCCAGCATTTT
TRBV25-1	few	NA	TRBJ1-1	CASRNTEAFF	TGTGCCAGCAGGAACACTGAAGCTTTCTTT
TRBV12-3/TRBV12-4	once	TRBD2	TRBJ2-5	CASSPLGGVETQYF	TGTGCCAGCAGCCCCCTGGGAGGGGTCGAGACCCAGTACTTC
TRBV6-5	few	NA	TRBJ1-1	CASSYGASWEAFF	TGTGCCAGCAGTTACGGGGCGTCGTGGGAAGCTTTCTTT
TRBV30	NA	NA	TRBJ1-6	CAWSLGQPNSPLHF	TGTGCCTGGAGTTTGGGTCAGCCAAATTCACCCCTCCACTTT
TRBV5-1	NA	NA	TRBJ2-2	CASSLRTTGELFF	TGCGCCAGCAGCTTGAGAACCACCGGGGAGCTGTTTTTT
TRBV6-2/TRBV6-3	NA	NA	TRBJ2-6	CASSFYSGANVLTF	TGTGCCAGCAGTTTCTATTCTGGGGCCAACGTCCTGACTTTC
TRBV6-6	NA	NA	TRBJ1-2	CASSYLLGDHGYTF	TGTGCCAGCAGTTACCTCCTGGGGGATCATGGCTACACCTTC